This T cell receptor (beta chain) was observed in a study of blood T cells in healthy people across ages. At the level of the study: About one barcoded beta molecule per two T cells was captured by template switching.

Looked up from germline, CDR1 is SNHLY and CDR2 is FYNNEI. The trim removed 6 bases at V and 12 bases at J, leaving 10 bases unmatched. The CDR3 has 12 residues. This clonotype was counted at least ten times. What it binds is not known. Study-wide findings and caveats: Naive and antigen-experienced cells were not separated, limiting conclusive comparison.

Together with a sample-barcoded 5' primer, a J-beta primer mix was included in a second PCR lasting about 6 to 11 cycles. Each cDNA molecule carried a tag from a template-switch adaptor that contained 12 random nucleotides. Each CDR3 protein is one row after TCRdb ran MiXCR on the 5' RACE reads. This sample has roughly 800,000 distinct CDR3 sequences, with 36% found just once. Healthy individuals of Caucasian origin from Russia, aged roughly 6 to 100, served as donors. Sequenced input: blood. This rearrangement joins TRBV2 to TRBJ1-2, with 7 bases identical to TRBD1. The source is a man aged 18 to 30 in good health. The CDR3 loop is CASRDDRAADTF. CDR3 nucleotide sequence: TGTGCCAGCAGAGACGACAGGGCGGCGGACACCTTC.